This TCR beta chain comes out of a study of cytomegalovirus exposure and HLA in healthy donors. Study-wide background: Findings of an earlier analysis included 110 million or so unique TCR beta sequences from some 190 million T cells. The Caucasian-associated ancestry cluster contained 81% of the roughly 400 genotyped donors. Findings and limits, study-wide: A list of more than 150 TCR beta chains associated with cytomegalovirus was given. Analysis was carried out at a later point, and it linked a missense DCLRE1C variant to TCR beta V- and J-gene trimming.

As concerns this clone: The antigen is unknown.

In the PCR, 60 Vbeta and 13 Jbeta primers were used. The repertoire was sequenced with immunoSEQ multiplex PCR; TCRdb's copy has only in-frame clones and lacks some. This sample's clone table lists about 140,000 clones. Germline loops: CDR1 SGHTA, CDR2 FQGNSA. The CDR3 has 14 amino acids. V was trimmed by 3 bases and J by 4 bases, leaving 10 bases between them. The sample was PBMCs. The rearrangement links TRBV7-2 to TRBJ2-1, with D perhaps TRBD2 (6 bases). The sequence came from a woman between 18 and 30 years old in good health and CMV-seronegative. The CDR3 sequence is CASSFPGSYNEQFF. DNA for the CDR3: TGTGCCAGCAGCTTCCCCGGGAGTTACAATGAGCAGTTCTTC.